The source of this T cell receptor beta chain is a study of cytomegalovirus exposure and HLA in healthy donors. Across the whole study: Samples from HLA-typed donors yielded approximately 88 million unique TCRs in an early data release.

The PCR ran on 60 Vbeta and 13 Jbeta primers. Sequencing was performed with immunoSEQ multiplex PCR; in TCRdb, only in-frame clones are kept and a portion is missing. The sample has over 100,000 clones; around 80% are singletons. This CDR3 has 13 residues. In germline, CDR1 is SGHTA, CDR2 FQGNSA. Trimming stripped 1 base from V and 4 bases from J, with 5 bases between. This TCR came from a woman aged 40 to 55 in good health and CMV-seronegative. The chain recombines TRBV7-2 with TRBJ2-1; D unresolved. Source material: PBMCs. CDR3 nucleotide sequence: TGTGCCAGCAGCTTAGGCCAGTACAATGAGCAGTTCTTC. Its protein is CASSLGQYNEQFF. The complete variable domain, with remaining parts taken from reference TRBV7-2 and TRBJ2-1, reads GAGVSQSPSNKVTEKGKDVELRCDPISGHTALYWYRQSLGQGLEFLIYFQGNSAPDKSGLPSDRFSAERTGGSVSTLTIQRTQQEDSAVYLCASSLGQYNEQFFGPGTRLTVL.